The 30 T cell receptor beta chains below all came from one sample that was sequenced in a study of shared clonotypes between healthy human individuals. Naive CD8 cells lacked CD45RO and underwent positive selection for CCR7, leaving out terminally differentiated effector memory CD45RA+ cells. Measured with immunoSEQ multiplex PCR; TCRdb has only the in-frame clones, and not every one. The table shows 2 million to 2.5 million clones, with 85% to 95% occurring only once. Sequencing was done on a sample of naive CD8+ T cells sorted from blood. The receptors here all came from a man between 18 and 29 years old in good health.

This clone was seen a single time. The V call is TRBV28, the J call TRBJ1-2; D is possibly TRBD1 (6 bases). Per the germline V gene, CDR1 is MDHEN and CDR2 is SYDVKM. The CDR3 is made up of 13 amino acids. V was clipped by 3 bases and J by 8 bases, with 13 bases between them. CDR3 region: CASSFLGGGGYTF. In DNA form, the CDR3 reads TGTGCCAGCAGTTTTTTAGGGGGAGGGGGCTACACCTTC.

The genes are TRBV7-9 and TRBJ2-5; D possibly corresponds to TRBD1 (6 bases). Germline V gives CDR1 SEHNR, CDR2 FQNEAQ (reference sequence). The CDR3 extends over 15 amino acids. V lost 1 base to trimming and J lost 2 bases, with 11 bases between them. The CDR3 here is CASSLVWTEQETQYF. The CDR3 region has the DNA TGTGCCAGCAGCTTAGTGTGGACAGAGCAAGAGACCCAGTACTTC. Together with reference TRBV7-9 and TRBJ2-5, the CDR3 gives the full variable domain: DTGVSQNPRHKITKRGQNVTFRCDPISEHNRLYWYRQTLGQGPEFLTYFQNEAQLEKSRLLSDRFSAERPKGSFSTLEIQRTEQGDSAMYLCASSLVWTEQETQYFGPGTRLLVL.

The V gene is TRBV9, the J gene TRBJ1-1; a weak D match, TRBD1 (6 bases). V was clipped by 0 bases and J by 1 base, with 16 bases between them. There are 17 residues in the CDR3. The germline gives CDR1 SGDLS, CDR2 YYNGEE. The CDR3 here is CASSVGALQGRNTEAFF. Here the CDR3 DNA reads TGTGCCAGCAGCGTAGGGGCCCTGCAGGGGAGGAACACTGAAGCTTTCTTT.

With regard to this clone: At one boundary the junction diverges from the germline segment, which might be a read error. The gene calls are TRBV6-1 and TRBJ2-5; 9 nucleotides line up with TRBD2. This CDR3 region has 14 residues. Germline CDR1 reads MNHNS; CDR2 reads SASEGT. The CDR3 nucleotides read TGTGCCAGCACTGAAGCGGGGGGCGCAGAGACCCAGTACTTC. The encoded protein is CASTEAGGAETQYF.

The chain recombines TRBV28 with TRBJ2-5; 8 bases map to TRBD1. The CDR3 consists of 14 residues. Germline CDR1 reads MDHEN; CDR2 reads SYDVKM. The ends lost 2 bases at V and 5 bases at J; junction bases unmatched: 4. CDR3 in amino acids: CASSLQGAIETQYF. DNA of the CDR3: TGTGCCAGCAGTTTACAGGGGGCGATTGAGACCCAGTACTTC.

The chain is built from TRBV27 and TRBJ1-5, with 7 bases aligning to TRBD1. V shed 6 bases and J 2 bases; nucleotides not matched to a gene: 10. The CDR3 sequence is 16 residues long. From germline, CDR1 is MNHEY and CDR2 SMNVEV (reference sequence). The CDR3 region has the DNA TGTGCCAGCAGCCCCTCGACAGGGTGGGGCAATCAGCCCCAGCATTTT. It codes for CASSPSTGWGNQPQHF.

Only one count was recorded for this clone. The rearrangement links TRBV19 to TRBJ1-6, with 7 bases matching TRBD1. The CDR3 totals 15 residues. J lost 8 bases, V lost 3 bases, and 7 bases had no gene match. Germline V gene data show CDR1 as LNHDA and CDR2 as SQIVND (reference sequence). CDR3 bases: TGTGCCAGTAGTATCCTGAACAGGGGAGATTCACCCCTCCACTTT. Translating it yields CASSILNRGDSPLHF.

The rearrangement links TRBV7-2 to TRBJ1-3; D is perhaps TRBD1 (5 bases). With 5 bases removed from V and 4 bases from J, the gap between germline ends came to 15 bases. Germline assignment: CDR1 SGHTA and CDR2 FQGNSA. The CDR3 has 15 amino acids. CDR3 nucleotides: TGTGCCAGCAGCCCACCCCCAGGGTTCGGAAACACCATATATTTT. This translates into CASSPPPGFGNTIYF.

The J gene is TRBJ2-7, the V gene TRBV7-9; 7 nucleotides line up with TRBD2. Germline CDR1 reads SEHNR; CDR2 reads FQNEAQ (reference sequence). This CDR3 has 14 residues. The J segment lost 5 bases and the V segment lost 5 bases, leaving 9 bases of the junction unmatched. As DNA, the CDR3 is TGTGCCAGCAGCGACGATGAGGGAGGGGACGAGCAGTACTTC. Translation gives CASSDDEGGDEQYF.

This clone occurred once. The chain carries TRBV5-4 and TRBJ2-4; no clear D gene. The CDR3 sequence is 13 residues long. V shed 0 bases and J shed 5 bases, with 6 bases lying between them. Germline CDR1 reads SGHNT; CDR2 reads YYREEE (reference sequence). The chain's CDR3 is CASSLAEENIQYF. CDR3 nucleotide sequence: TGTGCCAGCAGCTTGGCCGAGGAAAACATTCAGTACTTC.

This chain uses TRBV2 with TRBJ2-1; tentative D call: TRBD1 (5 bases). This CDR3 is 14 amino acids long. Per germline, CDR1 SNHLY and CDR2 FYNNEI. V was cut by 10 bases and J by 7 bases, with 20 bases left in between. The CDR3 nucleotides read TGTGCCAACCCAAACGATGTAAACAGGAATGAGCAGTTCTTC. It codes for CANPNDVNRNEQFF.

Turning to this clone: The identical CDR3 is also encoded by other nucleotide sequences in the sample. The V gene is TRBV27, the J gene TRBJ2-1; D may be TRBD1 (6 bases). The CDR3 has 12 amino acids. Trimming pared 6 bases from V and 7 bases from J, leaving 10 bases between. Germline CDR1 reads MNHEY; CDR2 reads SMNVEV (reference sequence). CDR3 bases: TGTGCCAGCAGCCTACAGGGAAATGAGCAGTTCTTC. Protein: CASSLQGNEQFF.

The chain carries TRBV4-2 and TRBJ2-7; D is unresolved. The V end lost 0 bases, the J end lost 0 bases, and 6 bases lay between the germline ends. The CDR3 has 14 residues. From germline, CDR1 is LGHNA and CDR2 YNFKEQ. The CDR3 coding sequence is TGTGCCAGCAGCCAAGATTTCCCCTCCTACGAGCAGTACTTC. It is translated as CASSQDFPSYEQYF.

On this clone itself: This sample includes further DNA sequences coding for the same CDR3. The chain couples TRBV7-9 to TRBJ2-7; tentatively, D is TRBD1 (6 bases). V shed 5 bases and J shed 5 bases, with 10 bases lying between them. CDR1 and CDR2 (germline): SEHNR, FQNEAQ (reference sequence). This CDR3 is built from 12 residues. The CDR3, as DNA: TGTGCCAGCAGCCCCACAGGGAACGAGCAGTACTTC. Its protein product is CASSPTGNEQYF.

In this sample, this clone turned up once. The V and J genes are TRBV7-9 and TRBJ2-1; D gene uncertain. Germline V CDR1 and CDR2: SEHNR, FQNEAQ (reference sequence). V lost 1 base, J lost 7 bases, and 17 bases lay in between. This CDR3 comprises 16 residues. CDR3 protein: CASSLGSIPLPNEQFF. CDR3 nucleotide sequence: TGTGCCAGCAGCTTAGGGTCTATCCCCCTCCCTAATGAGCAGTTCTTC.

The chain couples TRBV29-1 to TRBJ1-6; TRBD1 might be the D (5 bases). V was pared by 1 base and J by 16 bases, with 11 bases between. This CDR3 spans 11 amino acids. The germline V gene encodes CDR1 SQVTM and CDR2 ANQGSEA. Here the CDR3 reads CSVEVDTQLHF. As DNA, the CDR3 is TGCAGCGTTGAAGTGGACACCCAGCTCCACTTT. Together with reference TRBV29-1 and TRBJ1-6, the CDR3 gives the full variable domain: SAVISQKPSRDICQRGTSLTIQCQVDSQVTMMFWYRQQPGQSLTLIATANQGSEATYESGFVIDKFPISRPNLTFSTLTVSNMSPEDSSIYLCSVEVDTQLHFGNGTRLTVT.

This clone was counted a single time. The CDR3 bases are TGTGCCAGCAGTTTACTTCAGCCCCAGCATTTT. It encodes CASSLLQPQHF. The chain is built from TRBV28 and TRBJ1-5; unclear D gene. This CDR3 spans 11 amino acids. Trimming pared 2 bases from V and 6 bases from J, leaving 2 bases between. Germline V gene sequence: CDR1 MDHEN, CDR2 SYDVKM. Together with reference TRBV28 and TRBJ1-5, the CDR3 gives the full variable domain: DVKVTQSSRYLVKRTGEKVFLECVQDMDHENMFWYRQDPGLGLRLIYFSYDVKMKEKGDIPEGYSVSREKKERFSLILESASTNQTSMYLCASSLLQPQHFGDGTRLSIL.

The chain recombines TRBV3-2 with TRBJ2-7; the table assigns TRBD2, which was not confirmed against the DNA. TRBV3-2 is annotated as a pseudogene. The CDR3 is 8 residues long. CDR3 nucleotides: TGTCCCCTCTACGAGCAGTACTTC. Translation gives CPLYEQYF.

Regarding this clone: This sample includes further DNA sequences coding for the same CDR3. V and J are TRBV19 and TRBJ1-2; 7 nucleotides agree with TRBD1. In germline, CDR1 is LNHDA, CDR2 SQIVND (reference sequence). The CDR3 extends over 15 amino acids. The V gene end was trimmed by 1 base and the J gene end by 0 bases; junction bases not matched to a gene: 2. The CDR3 DNA is TGTGCCAGTAGTATAGGCACAGGGGCTAACTATGGCTACACCTTC. This translates into CASSIGTGANYGYTF.

This clone was seen more than once but under ten times. This chain joins TRBV21-1 and TRBJ1-2; the listed D gene, TRBD1, was not tested against the DNA. TRBV21-1 is annotated as a pseudogene. The CDR3 has 14 amino acids. The CDR3 nucleotides are TGTGCCAGCAGCACGACAGGGGATGAGGATGGCTACACCTTC. Its translation: CASSTTGDEDGYTF.

The chain uses TRBV5-1 and TRBJ2-4; D is unresolved. Germline loops: CDR1 SGHRS, CDR2 YFSETQ. With 2 bases removed from V and 6 bases from J, the gap between germline ends came to 9 bases. The CDR3 contains 13 residues. The CDR3 sequence is CASSFSIGNIQYF. DNA for the CDR3: TGCGCCAGCAGCTTTTCCATAGGAAACATTCAGTACTTC.

The V gene is TRBV28, the J gene TRBJ1-5; TRBD1 might be the D (5 bases). The germline V and J ends were trimmed by 4 bases and 2 bases, with 12 bases remaining between them. Looked up from germline, CDR1 is MDHEN and CDR2 is SYDVKM. The CDR3 runs to 15 residues. CDR3 sequence: CASSSGVWGNQPQHF. In DNA, the CDR3 is TGTGCCAGCAGTTCGGGGGTCTGGGGCAATCAGCCCCAGCATTTT.

The gene calls are TRBV4-1 and TRBJ2-7; no clear D gene. Trimming left V 2 bases short and J 5 bases short, with 10 bases between. Germline V gives CDR1 MGHRA, CDR2 YSYEKL. This CDR3 is built from 13 residues. The CDR3 region has the DNA TGCGCCAGCAGCCAATGGGCTGGAGACGAGCAGTACTTC. Encoded protein: CASSQWAGDEQYF.

This sequence joins TRBV7-9 and TRBJ2-1; 8 bases line up with TRBD2. Looked up from germline, CDR1 is SEHNR and CDR2 is FQNEAQ (reference sequence). This CDR3 has 18 residues. V lost 1 base to trimming and J lost 7 bases; unmatched junction nucleotides: 15. CDR3 DNA: TGTGCCAGCAGCTTAGGCCGACCTTTTGCGGGAGGCAATAATGAGCAGTTCTTC. It codes for CASSLGRPFAGGNNEQFF. The variable domain in full, completed from reference TRBV7-9 and TRBJ2-1, reads DTGVSQNPRHKITKRGQNVTFRCDPISEHNRLYWYRQTLGQGPEFLTYFQNEAQLEKSRLLSDRFSAERPKGSFSTLEIQRTEQGDSAMYLCASSLGRPFAGGNNEQFFGPGTRLTVL.

As regards this clone: The sample contains more than one DNA sequence encoding this CDR3. The chain has TRBV18 and TRBJ1-1; D is undetermined. The CDR3 contains 14 residues. V shed 6 bases and J shed 4 bases, with 15 bases lying between them. Germline lookup yields CDR1 KGHSH and CDR2 LQKENI. The DNA of the CDR3 is TGTGCCAGCTCTCTCGTTGGTGGTAGCACTGAAGCTTTCTTT. This translates into CASSLVGGSTEAFF.

V gene TRBV5-1 combines with J gene TRBJ2-2, with D uncertain. The V end was cut by 0 bases, the J end by 1 base, with 10 bases between. This CDR3 contains 16 residues. The germline CDR1 and CDR2 sequences are SGHRS and YFSETQ. The CDR3 region has the DNA TGCGCCAGCAGCTTGGCCTTTTTAGGGAACACCGGGGAGCTGTTTTTT. Translation gives CASSLAFLGNTGELFF. Variable domain in full (rest from reference TRBV5-1 and TRBJ2-2): KAGVTQTPRYLIKTRGQQVTLSCSPISGHRSVSWYQQTPGQGLQFLFEYFSETQRNKGNFPGRFSGRQFSNSRSEMNVSTLELGDSALYLCASSLAFLGNTGELFFGEGSRLTVL.

J is TRBJ1-1 and V is TRBV7-9, with D perhaps matching TRBD1 (5 bases). This CDR3 has 13 residues. Between the trimmed V and J ends, which lost 5 bases and 5 bases, there was a span of 12 bases. Germline-derived CDR1 and CDR2 are SEHNR and FQNEAQ (reference sequence). The CDR3, as DNA: TGTGCCAGCAGCCACGACAGCCAAACTGAAGCTTTCTTT. Its translation: CASSHDSQTEAFF.

The gene calls are TRBV27 and TRBJ1-2; D uncertain. The V end was cut by 7 bases, the J end by 3 bases, with 15 bases between. The germline V gene encodes CDR1 MNHEY and CDR2 SMNVEV (reference sequence). The CDR3 runs to 14 residues. The CDR3 DNA sequence: TGTGCCAGCACCCCTCGCGGTAATGACTATGGCTACACCTTC. This gives the protein CASTPRGNDYGYTF.

This sequence joins TRBV13 and TRBJ2-7; 7 bases line up with TRBD1. Germline lookup yields CDR1 PRHDT and CDR2 FYEKMQ (reference sequence). This CDR3 has 15 amino acids. The V segment lost 5 bases and the J segment 0 bases; nucleotides outside the gene matches: 7. The CDR3 nucleotides are TGTGCCAGCAGCGGCCTCGAGGGGGCCTCCTACGAGCAGTACTTC. Protein: CASSGLEGASYEQYF.

V usage is TRBV5-5 and J usage is TRBJ2-4, with D tentatively TRBD1 (6 bases). The V end lost 0 bases, the J end lost 8 bases, and 9 bases lay between the germline ends. Per the germline V gene, CDR1 is SGHKS and CDR2 is YYEKEE (reference sequence). The CDR3 loop spans 13 amino acids. CDR3 protein: CASSLEGEYIQYF. CDR3 nucleotides: TGTGCCAGCAGCTTGGAGGGGGAATACATTCAGTACTTC.